This T cell receptor beta chain appears in the sequencing data of a study of a mutant IDH1 vaccine in newly diagnosed glioma. Across the study: Patients came in for eight vaccinations, in weeks 1, 3, 5, 7, 11, 15, 19 and 23. Patients got their first vaccination 4-6 weeks after radiotherapy alone, or with temozolomide cycles.

TCRdb's table, derived via immunoSEQ multiplex PCR, lists solely in-frame clones and lacks some. The data contain some 26,000 clones, under 80% of them singletons. Worth noting for this clone: Its antigen is unidentified.

The sample's time point: week 11, during vaccination. In the vaccine, a single dose held 300 ug of the mutant IDH1 20-mer peptide, along with topical imiquimod. New WHO grade 3 or 4 astrocytomas that were IDH1-mutant and ATRX-lost had been found in donors. V shed 6 bases, J shed 0 bases, and the junction held 7 bases outside the gene matches. The germline CDR1 and CDR2 sequences are SGHTA and FQGNSA. The CDR3 runs to 15 residues. V and J are TRBV7-2 and TRBJ1-1, with 7 bases aligning to TRBD1. Sequenced here: peripheral blood mononuclear cells (PBMCs), sampled from a glioma patient whose treatment included an IDH1 peptide vaccine. The sequence came from a man in his late teens or twenties with glioma. Some clones in this sample may be carry-over from other donors' samples. The CDR3 bases are TGTGCCAGCAGTTCGGGACAGTTAATGAACACTGAAGCTTTCTTT. Amino acid sequence: CASSSGQLMNTEAFF.